One sample yielded the 19 T cell receptor beta chains listed below, sequenced in a study of Ad26.COV2.S vaccination and SARS-CoV-2 variants. TCRdb's table, derived via immunoSEQ multiplex PCR, lists solely in-frame clones and lacks some. The sample shows some 390,000 clones, more than 85% of them seen only once. Treatment of the sample: over 15 received Ad26.COV2.S at low or high dose, single or two shots; 5 received placebo; per-sample allocation not given. All samples were drawn on day 63, counting from the first vaccine or placebo injection. Sample: peripheral blood, taken in a trial of Ad26.COV2.S vaccine versus placebo. These TCRs come from a person between 18 and 60 years old who received the Ad26.COV2.S COVID-19 vaccine or a placebo.

A few counts support this clone. The rearrangement joins TRBV23-1 to TRBJ2-7; 11 positions agree with TRBD1. TRBV23-1 is given ORF status, its function remaining uncertain. The CDR3 length is 15 residues. With 7 bases clipped from V and 3 bases from J, the junction kept 8 bases outside the gene matches. DNA for the CDR3: TGCGCCAGCACCGAAAGTGGGACAGGGGGCTACGAGCAGTACTTC. Translating it yields CASTESGTGGYEQYF.

The rearrangement uses TRBV29-1 and TRBJ2-2; D is undetermined. Trimming stripped 7 bases from V and 7 bases from J, with 13 bases between. This CDR3 region has 12 residues. The V gene's germline CDR1 is SQVTM and CDR2 ANQGSEA. The CDR3 reads CSGLERYGELFF. Written as DNA, the CDR3 is TGCAGCGGTTTAGAGCGATACGGGGAGCTGTTTTTT.

This chain links TRBV3-1 (or the pseudogene TRBV3-2) with TRBJ2-2; TRBD2 agrees at 13 bases. CDR1 LGHDT and CDR2 YNNKEL come from the germline V gene (reference sequence). The CDR3 is 16 amino acids. The trim removed 4 bases at V and 6 bases at J, leaving 5 bases unmatched. The CDR3 sequence: CASSLTSGRSAGELFF. In DNA form, the CDR3 reads TGTGCCAGCAGCCTGACTAGCGGGAGGAGTGCCGGGGAGCTGTTTTTT.

The genes are TRBV13 and TRBJ1-3; 8 bases align to TRBD1. The CDR3 spans 15 residues. Germline V lookup: CDR1 PRHDT, CDR2 FYEKMQ (reference sequence). V dropped 6 bases and J dropped 1; count of bases not matched to a gene: 5. The CDR3 loop reads CASRPTGVSGNTIYF. In DNA, the CDR3 is TGTGCCAGCAGGCCGACAGGGGTTTCTGGAAACACCATATATTTT. The variable domain in full, completed from reference TRBV13 and TRBJ1-3, reads AAGVIQSPRHLIKEKRETATLKCYPIPRHDTVYWYQQGPGQDPQFLISFYEKMQSDKGSIPDRFSAQQFSDYHSELNMSSLELGDSALYFCASRPTGVSGNTIYFGEGSWLTVV.

This chain links TRBV7-8 with TRBJ2-7; 10 positions agree with TRBD1. The CDR3 loop spans 12 amino acids. V was pared by 8 bases and J by 3 bases, with 1 base of the junction left unmatched. Per the germline V gene, CDR1 is SGHVS and CDR2 is FQNEAQ. CDR3 amino acids: CASWDRGYEQYF. CDR3 in DNA: TGTGCCAGCTGGGACAGGGGCTACGAGCAGTACTTC.

This rearrangement joins TRBV7-9 to TRBJ2-1; D may be TRBD2 (5 bases). The CDR3 extends over 12 amino acids. In germline, CDR1 is SEHNR, CDR2 FQNEAQ (reference sequence). V gave up 6 bases and J gave up 5 bases, with 8 bases separating them. The chain's CDR3 is CASRAGNNEQFF. As DNA, the CDR3 is TGTGCCAGCAGGGCGGGCAACAATGAGCAGTTCTTC.

V and J are TRBV30 and TRBJ1-1, with unresolved D. Germline V CDR1 and CDR2: GTSNPN, SVGIG (reference sequence). The CDR3 sequence is 14 residues long. Trimming cost V 4 bases and J 0 bases, with 12 bases left between them. CDR3 DNA sequence: TGTGCCTGGACCCTGGACGGATTGAACACTGAAGCTTTCTTT. Its translation is CAWTLDGLNTEAFF.

The chain couples TRBV28 to TRBJ1-3; D remains unclear. The germline V gene encodes CDR1 MDHEN and CDR2 SYDVKM. V was cut by 4 bases and J by 0 bases, with 10 bases left in between. This CDR3 has 15 residues. The CDR3 DNA reads TGTGCCAGCAGTTATAGCGGTCGCTCTGGAAACACCATATATTTT. Translation: CASSYSGRSGNTIYF.

The rearrangement links TRBV27 to TRBJ2-7, with TRBD2 matching over 9 bases. Looked up from germline, CDR1 is MNHEY and CDR2 is SMNVEV (reference sequence). J was trimmed by 2 bases and V by 10 bases; bases with no gene match: 12. The CDR3 has 15 residues. CDR3 region: CATASPTSGTYEQYF. The CDR3 DNA follows: TGTGCCACCGCCTCCCCGACTAGCGGCACCTACGAGCAGTACTTC.

Only one count was recorded for this clone. The chain uses TRBV5-1 and TRBJ1-3; D might be TRBD1 (5 bases). Germline CDR1 SGHRS, CDR2 YFSETQ. Between the trimmed V and J ends, which lost 0 bases and 4 bases, there was a span of 11 bases. CDR3 length: 15 amino acids. CDR3 DNA sequence: TGCGCCAGCAGCTTGGATGGGGCGACCGGAAACACCATATATTTT. Protein sequence: CASSLDGATGNTIYF.

Details on this clone: This sample also contains other DNA sequences that code for the same CDR3. The genes are TRBV27 and TRBJ1-2; D perhaps matches TRBD1 (5 bases). Germline V gene lookup returns CDR1 MNHEY and CDR2 SMNVEV (reference sequence). V lost 5 bases, J lost 4 bases, and 17 bases lay in between. The CDR3 sequence is 15 residues long. The CDR3 nucleotides read TGTGCCAGCAGTCCCCGTGAGGGGCGGCTCTATGGCTACACCTTC. It translates to CASSPREGRLYGYTF.

This clone was recorded only once. The V and J genes are TRBV2 and TRBJ1-2; D might be TRBD1 (5 bases). V was shortened by 3 bases and J by 3 bases, with 14 bases between the two germline ends. The germline V gene has CDR1 SNHLY and CDR2 FYNNEI. The CDR3 sequence is 15 residues long. In DNA, the CDR3 is TGTGCCAGCAGTGAGTCCGGGACCGCATACTATGGCTACACCTTC. Translation: CASSESGTAYYGYTF.

This clone was counted a single time. The genes are TRBV30 and TRBJ1-4; maybe TRBD1 (6 bases). With 2 bases removed from V and 3 bases from J, the gap between germline ends came to 7 bases. The CDR3 loop spans 13 amino acids. Per germline, CDR1 GTSNPN and CDR2 SVGIG (reference sequence). CDR3: CAWSTGSNEKLFF. DNA of the CDR3: TGTGCCTGGAGTACAGGGTCTAATGAAAAACTGTTTTTT.

The rearrangement uses TRBV30 and TRBJ1-1; D is perhaps TRBD1 (5 bases). V was clipped by 0 bases and J by 9 bases, with 14 bases between them. CDR3 length equals 13 residues. Germline V gene lookup returns CDR1 GTSNPN and CDR2 SVGIG (reference sequence). The CDR3 region is CAWSVPGGDKAFF. The CDR3 DNA sequence: TGTGCCTGGAGTGTACCCGGGGGTGATAAAGCTTTCTTT.

V is TRBV5-1 and J is TRBJ2-5; possibly TRBD2 for D (6 bases). V lost 3 bases and J 1 base, leaving 16 bases between the germline ends. Germline loops: CDR1 SGHRS, CDR2 YFSETQ. The length of the CDR3 is 16 residues. The CDR3 reads CASSSTRLAPQETQYF. Here the CDR3 DNA reads TGCGCCAGCAGCTCAACCAGGCTAGCGCCCCAAGAGACCCAGTACTTC.

This clone was found a few times. This chain joins TRBV2 and TRBJ1-6; 7 bases agree with TRBD1. This CDR3 has 15 amino acids. Germline lookup yields CDR1 SNHLY and CDR2 FYNNEI. V shed 7 bases and J 8 bases; nucleotides not matched to a gene: 11. In nucleotides, the CDR3 is TGTGCCAGCACTAGAGCCGGGACAGTATATTCACCCCTCCACTTT. Translation: CASTRAGTVYSPLHF.

V gene TRBV7-9 combines with J gene TRBJ2-5; D is possibly TRBD2 (5 bases). V was clipped by 4 bases and J by 2 bases, with 14 bases between them. The CDR3 has 15 residues. Germline lookup yields CDR1 SEHNR and CDR2 FQNEAQ (reference sequence). The CDR3 region is CASSSDRTGQETQYF. In nucleotides, the CDR3 is TGTGCCAGCAGCTCCGACCGGACGGGACAAGAGACCCAGTACTTC.

The gene calls are TRBV25-1 and TRBJ1-2, with a possible D match to TRBD1 (6 bases). Between the trimmed V and J ends, which lost 2 bases and 4 bases, there was a span of 14 bases. CDR1 and CDR2 from the germline V gene are MGHDK and SYGVNS. The CDR3 sequence is 15 residues long. The CDR3 spells CASSEARGASYGYTF. The DNA of the CDR3 is TGTGCCAGCAGTGAAGCCCGGGGGGCTAGCTATGGCTACACCTTC.

V is TRBV19 and J is TRBJ2-2; D is undetermined. Looked up from germline, CDR1 is LNHDA and CDR2 is SQIVND (reference sequence). The V end lost 4 bases, the J end lost 7 bases, and 10 bases lay between the germline ends. CDR3 length: 13 residues. The CDR3 coding sequence is TGTGCCAGTAGTACGACATTGGGCGGGGAGCTGTTTTTT. It codes for CASSTTLGGELFF.